This TCR beta chain was retrieved from a study of blood T cell repertoires in COVID-19. Across the whole study: Samples came from the United States, Italy and Spain, spanning acute and convalescent COVID-19. Sources were T cells, B-cell-depleted T cells, or PBMCs; the material itself was cDNA or gDNA.

Original handling: From reference gene primer amplification, estimates of nucleated cell counts were derived. The protocol was immunoSEQ multiplex PCR, while the TCRdb copy is restricted to in-frame clones and leaves out a portion. The V and J calls and clone size were taken over from that table, and D and trimming were inferred from the DNA. Of approximately 290,000 clones in the sample, 89% were seen once. Seattle's cohort entered during active infection and was followed longitudinally. This TCR derives from a woman in her twenties or thirties with COVID-19, enrolled during active disease. Sequenced material: peripheral blood.

The CDR3 spells CASSITGYYEQYF. The CDR3 nucleotides are TGTGCCAGTAGTATCACAGGTTACTACGAGCAGTACTTC. The V call is TRBV19, the J call TRBJ2-7; tentative D call: TRBD1 (5 bases). V lost 3 bases, J lost 3 bases, and 9 bases lay in between. The CDR3 sequence is 13 residues long. CDR1 is LNHDA, CDR2 SQIVND, per germline (reference sequence).